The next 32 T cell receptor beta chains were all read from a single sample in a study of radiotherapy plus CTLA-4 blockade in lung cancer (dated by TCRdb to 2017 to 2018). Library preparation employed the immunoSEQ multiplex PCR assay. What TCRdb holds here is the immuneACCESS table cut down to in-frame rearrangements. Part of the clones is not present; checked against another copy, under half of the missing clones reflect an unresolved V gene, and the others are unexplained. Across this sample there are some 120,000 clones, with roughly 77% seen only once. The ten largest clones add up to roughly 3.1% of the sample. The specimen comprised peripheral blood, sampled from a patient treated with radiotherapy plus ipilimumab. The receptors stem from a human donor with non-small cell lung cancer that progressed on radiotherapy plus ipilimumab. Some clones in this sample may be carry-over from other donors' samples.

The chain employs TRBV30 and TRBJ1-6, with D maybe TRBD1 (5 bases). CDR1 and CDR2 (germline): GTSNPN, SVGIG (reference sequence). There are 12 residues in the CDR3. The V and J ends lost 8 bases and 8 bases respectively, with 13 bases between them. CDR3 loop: CANGAGDSPLHF. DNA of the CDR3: TGTGCCAATGGGGCAGGTGATTCACCCCTCCACTTT.

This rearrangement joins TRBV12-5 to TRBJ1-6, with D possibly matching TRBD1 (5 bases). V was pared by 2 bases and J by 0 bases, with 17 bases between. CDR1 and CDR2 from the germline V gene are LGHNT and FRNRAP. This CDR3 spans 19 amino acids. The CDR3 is CASGLQGTVDSSYNSPLHF. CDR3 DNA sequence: TGTGCTAGTGGTTTGCAAGGGACTGTTGATAGCTCCTATAATTCACCCCTCCACTTT.

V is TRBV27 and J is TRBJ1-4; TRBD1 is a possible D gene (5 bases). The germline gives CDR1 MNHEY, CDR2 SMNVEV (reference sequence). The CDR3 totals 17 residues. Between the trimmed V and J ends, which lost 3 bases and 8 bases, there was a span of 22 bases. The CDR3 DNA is TGTGCCAGCAGTTTTATAGGAGGGGCGGGATGGAAAGAAAAACTGTTTTTT. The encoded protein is CASSFIGGAGWKEKLFF.

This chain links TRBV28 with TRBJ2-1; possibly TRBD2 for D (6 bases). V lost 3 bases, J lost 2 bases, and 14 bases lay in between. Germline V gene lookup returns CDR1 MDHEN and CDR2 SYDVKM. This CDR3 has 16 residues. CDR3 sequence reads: CASSFGGTSAYNEQFF. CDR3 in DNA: TGTGCCAGCAGTTTTGGCGGGACTTCCGCCTACAATGAGCAGTTCTTC.

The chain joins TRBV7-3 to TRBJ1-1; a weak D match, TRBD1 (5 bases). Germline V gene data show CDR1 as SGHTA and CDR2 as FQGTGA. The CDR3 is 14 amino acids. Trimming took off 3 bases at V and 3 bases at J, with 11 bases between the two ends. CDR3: CASSFLGAHTEAFF. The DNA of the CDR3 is TGTGCCAGCAGCTTTCTCGGGGCCCACACTGAAGCTTTCTTT.

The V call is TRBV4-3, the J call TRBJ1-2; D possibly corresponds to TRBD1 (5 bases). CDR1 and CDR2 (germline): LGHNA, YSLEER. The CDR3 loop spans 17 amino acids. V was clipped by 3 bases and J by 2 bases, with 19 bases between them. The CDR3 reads CASSQVIQGRWNYGYTF. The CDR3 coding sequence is TGCGCCAGCAGCCAGGTGATCCAGGGACGCTGGAACTATGGCTACACCTTC.

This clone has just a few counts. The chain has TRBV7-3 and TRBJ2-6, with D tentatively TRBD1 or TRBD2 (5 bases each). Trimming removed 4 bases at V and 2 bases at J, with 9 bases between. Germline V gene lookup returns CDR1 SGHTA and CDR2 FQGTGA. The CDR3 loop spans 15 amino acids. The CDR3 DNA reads TGTGCCAGCAGCTCAGGGCGGGCTGGGGCCAACGTCCTGACTTTC. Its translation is CASSSGRAGANVLTF.

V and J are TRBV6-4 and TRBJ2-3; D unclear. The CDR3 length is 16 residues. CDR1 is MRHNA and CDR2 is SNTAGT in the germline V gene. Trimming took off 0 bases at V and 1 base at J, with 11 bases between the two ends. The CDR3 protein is CASSDSEDPGTDTQYF. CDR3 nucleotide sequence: TGTGCCAGCAGTGACTCTGAGGACCCCGGCACAGATACGCAGTATTTT.

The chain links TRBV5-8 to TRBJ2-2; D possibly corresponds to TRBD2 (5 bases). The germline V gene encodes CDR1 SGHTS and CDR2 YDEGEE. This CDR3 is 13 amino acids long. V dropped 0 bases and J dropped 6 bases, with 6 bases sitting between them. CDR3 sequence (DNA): TGTGCCAGCAGCTTGGGGAGGCCCGGGGAGCTGTTTTTT. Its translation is CASSLGRPGELFF.

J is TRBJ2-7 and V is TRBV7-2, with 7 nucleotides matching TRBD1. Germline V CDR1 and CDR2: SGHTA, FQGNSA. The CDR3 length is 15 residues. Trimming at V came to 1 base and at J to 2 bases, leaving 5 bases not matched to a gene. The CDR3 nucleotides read TGTGCCAGCAGCTTAGGGCAGGGGGTAGCCTACGAGCAGTACTTC. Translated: CASSLGQGVAYEQYF.

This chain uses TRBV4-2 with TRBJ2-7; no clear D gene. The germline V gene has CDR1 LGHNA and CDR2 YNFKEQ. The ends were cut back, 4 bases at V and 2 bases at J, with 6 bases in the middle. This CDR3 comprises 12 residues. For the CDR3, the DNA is TGTGCCAGCAGCCCCCCGGCCTACGAGCAGTACTTC. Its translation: CASSPPAYEQYF.

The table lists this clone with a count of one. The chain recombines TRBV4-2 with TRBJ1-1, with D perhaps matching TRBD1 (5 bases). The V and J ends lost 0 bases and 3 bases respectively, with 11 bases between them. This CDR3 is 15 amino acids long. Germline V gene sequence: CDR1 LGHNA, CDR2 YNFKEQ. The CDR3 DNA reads TGTGCCAGCAGCCAAGAACCAGGGAGGTACACTGAAGCTTTCTTT. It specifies CASSQEPGRYTEAFF.

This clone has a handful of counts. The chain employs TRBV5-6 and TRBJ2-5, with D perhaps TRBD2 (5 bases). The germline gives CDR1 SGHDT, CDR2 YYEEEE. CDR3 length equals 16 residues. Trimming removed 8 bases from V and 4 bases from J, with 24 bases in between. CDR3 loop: CASTQAAGEVRETQYF. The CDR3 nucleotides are TGTGCCAGTACGCAAGCCGCCGGGGAAGTTCGAGAGACCCAGTACTTC.

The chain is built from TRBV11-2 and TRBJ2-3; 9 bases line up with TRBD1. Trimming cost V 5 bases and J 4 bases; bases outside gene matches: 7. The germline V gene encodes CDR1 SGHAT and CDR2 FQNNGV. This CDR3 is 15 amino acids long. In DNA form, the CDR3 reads TGTGCCAGCAGCCTGGACAGGGGAGACTCAGATACGCAGTATTTT. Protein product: CASSLDRGDSDTQYF.

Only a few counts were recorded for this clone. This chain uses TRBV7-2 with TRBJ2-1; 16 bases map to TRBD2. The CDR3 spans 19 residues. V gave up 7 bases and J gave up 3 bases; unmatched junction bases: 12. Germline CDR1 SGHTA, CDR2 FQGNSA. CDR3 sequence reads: CASIPLGLAGGVYYNEQFF. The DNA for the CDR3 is TGTGCCAGCATCCCCCTGGGACTAGCGGGGGGGGTCTACTACAATGAGCAGTTCTTC.

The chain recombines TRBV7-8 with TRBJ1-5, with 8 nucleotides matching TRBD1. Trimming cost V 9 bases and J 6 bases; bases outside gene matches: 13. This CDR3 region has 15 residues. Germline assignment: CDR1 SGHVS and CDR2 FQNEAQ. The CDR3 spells CARASGTGLTQPQHF. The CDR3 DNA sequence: TGTGCCAGAGCATCCGGGACAGGCCTTACTCAGCCCCAGCATTTT. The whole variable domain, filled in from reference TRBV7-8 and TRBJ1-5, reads GAGVSQSPRYKVAKRGQDVALRCDPISGHVSLFWYQQALGQGPEFLTYFQNEAQLDKSGLPSDRFFAERPEGSVSTLKIQRTQQEDSAVYLCARASGTGLTQPQHFGDGTRLSIL.

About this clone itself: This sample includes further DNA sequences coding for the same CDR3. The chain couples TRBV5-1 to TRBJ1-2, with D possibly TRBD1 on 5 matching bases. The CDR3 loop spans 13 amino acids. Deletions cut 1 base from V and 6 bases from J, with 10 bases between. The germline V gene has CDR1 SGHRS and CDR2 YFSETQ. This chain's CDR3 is CASSLSGRDGYTF. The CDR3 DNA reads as TGCGCCAGCAGCTTGTCTGGCAGGGATGGCTACACCTTC.

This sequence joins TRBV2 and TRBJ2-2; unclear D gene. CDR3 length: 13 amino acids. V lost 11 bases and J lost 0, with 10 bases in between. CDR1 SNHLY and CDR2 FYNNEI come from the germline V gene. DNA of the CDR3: TGTGCCGGCGCGGATTCGAACACCGGGGAGCTGTTTTTT. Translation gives CAGADSNTGELFF. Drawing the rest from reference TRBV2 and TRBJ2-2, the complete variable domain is EPEVTQTPSHQVTQMGQEVILRCVPISNHLYFYWYRQILGQKVEFLVSFYNNEISEKSEIFDDQFSVERPDGSNFTLKIRSTKLEDSAMYFCAGADSNTGELFFGEGSRLTVL.

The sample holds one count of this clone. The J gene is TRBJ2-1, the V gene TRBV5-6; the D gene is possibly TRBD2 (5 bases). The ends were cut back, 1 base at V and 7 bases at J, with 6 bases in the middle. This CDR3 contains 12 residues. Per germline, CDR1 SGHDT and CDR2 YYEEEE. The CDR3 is CASSLTSNEQFF. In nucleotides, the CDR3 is TGTGCCAGCAGCTTGACTAGTAATGAGCAGTTCTTC. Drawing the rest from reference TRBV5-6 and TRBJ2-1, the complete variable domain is DAGVTQSPTHLIKTRGQQVTLRCSPKSGHDTVSWYQQALGQGPQFIFQYYEEEERQRGNFPDRFSGHQFPNYSSELNVNALLLGDSALYLCASSLTSNEQFFGPGTRLTVL.

The CDR3 nucleotides read TGCGCCAGCAGATCCGACGAGGGGCTGTCCTACGAGCAGTACTTC. This gives the protein CASRSDEGLSYEQYF. This chain uses TRBV4-3 with TRBJ2-7; D tentatively reads TRBD1 or TRBD2 (5 bases each). Germline CDR1 LGHNA, CDR2 YSLEER. The germline V and J ends were trimmed by 6 bases and 1 base, with 16 bases remaining between them. The CDR3 contains 15 residues.

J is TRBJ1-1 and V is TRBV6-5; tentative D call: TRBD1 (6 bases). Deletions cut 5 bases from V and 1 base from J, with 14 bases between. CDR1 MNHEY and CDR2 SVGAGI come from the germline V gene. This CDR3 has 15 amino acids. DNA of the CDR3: TGTGCCAGCAGTGGGGACATAAGGGAGAACACTGAAGCTTTCTTT. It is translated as CASSGDIRENTEAFF.

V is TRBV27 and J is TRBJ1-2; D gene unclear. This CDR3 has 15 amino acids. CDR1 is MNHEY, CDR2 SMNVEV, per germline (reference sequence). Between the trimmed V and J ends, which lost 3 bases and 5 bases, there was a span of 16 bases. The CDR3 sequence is CASSFVRTIQYGYTF. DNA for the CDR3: TGTGCCAGCAGTTTCGTCCGGACCATCCAGTATGGCTACACCTTC.

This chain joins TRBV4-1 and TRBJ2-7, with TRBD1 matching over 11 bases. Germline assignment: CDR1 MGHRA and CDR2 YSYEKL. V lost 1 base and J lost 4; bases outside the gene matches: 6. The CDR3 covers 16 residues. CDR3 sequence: CASSQGFGTGGYEQYF. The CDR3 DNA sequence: TGCGCCAGCAGCCAAGGTTTTGGGACAGGGGGTTACGAGCAGTACTTC.

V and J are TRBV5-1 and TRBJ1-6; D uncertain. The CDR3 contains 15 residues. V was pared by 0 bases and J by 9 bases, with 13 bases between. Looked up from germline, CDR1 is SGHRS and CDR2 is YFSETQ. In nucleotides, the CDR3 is TGCGCCAGCAGCTTGGGTGGCACTGACCCTTCACCCCTCCACTTT. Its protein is CASSLGGTDPSPLHF.

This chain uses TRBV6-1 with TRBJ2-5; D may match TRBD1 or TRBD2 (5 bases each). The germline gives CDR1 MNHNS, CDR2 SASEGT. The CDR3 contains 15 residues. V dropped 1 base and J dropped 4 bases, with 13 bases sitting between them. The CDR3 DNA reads TGTGCCAGCAGTGAAGTCTACGGGACGGGAGAGACCCAGTACTTC. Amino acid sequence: CASSEVYGTGETQYF.

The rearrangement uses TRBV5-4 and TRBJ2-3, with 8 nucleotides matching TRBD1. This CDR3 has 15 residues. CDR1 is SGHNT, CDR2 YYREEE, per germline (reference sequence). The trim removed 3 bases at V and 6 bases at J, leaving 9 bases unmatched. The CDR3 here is CASSSKDRVTDTQYF. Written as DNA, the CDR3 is TGTGCCAGCAGCTCCAAGGACAGGGTAACCGATACGCAGTATTTT.

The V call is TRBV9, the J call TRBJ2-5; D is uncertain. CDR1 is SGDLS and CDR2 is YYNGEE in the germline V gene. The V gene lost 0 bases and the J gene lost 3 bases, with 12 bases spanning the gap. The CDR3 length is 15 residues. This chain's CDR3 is CASSVAARREETQYF. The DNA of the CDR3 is TGTGCCAGCAGCGTAGCTGCCCGGCGAGAAGAGACCCAGTACTTC.

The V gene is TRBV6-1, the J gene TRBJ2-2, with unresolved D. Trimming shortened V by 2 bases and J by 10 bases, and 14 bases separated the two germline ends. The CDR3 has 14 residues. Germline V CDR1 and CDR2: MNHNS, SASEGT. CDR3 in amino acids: CASSELDLRKELFF. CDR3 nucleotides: TGTGCCAGCAGTGAACTGGACCTGCGCAAGGAGCTGTTTTTT.

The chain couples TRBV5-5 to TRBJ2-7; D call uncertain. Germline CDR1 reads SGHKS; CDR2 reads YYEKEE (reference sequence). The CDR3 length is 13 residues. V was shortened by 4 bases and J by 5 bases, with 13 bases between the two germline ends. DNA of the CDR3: TGTGCCAGCAGCGTGGTGGTCAGTCACGAGCAGTACTTC. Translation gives CASSVVVSHEQYF.

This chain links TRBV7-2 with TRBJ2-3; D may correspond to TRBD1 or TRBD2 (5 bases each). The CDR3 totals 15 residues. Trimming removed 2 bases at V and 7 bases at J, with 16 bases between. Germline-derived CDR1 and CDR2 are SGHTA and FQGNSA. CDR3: CASSLMAGALNTQYF. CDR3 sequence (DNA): TGTGCCAGCAGCTTAATGGCCGGGGCACTTAATACGCAGTATTTT.

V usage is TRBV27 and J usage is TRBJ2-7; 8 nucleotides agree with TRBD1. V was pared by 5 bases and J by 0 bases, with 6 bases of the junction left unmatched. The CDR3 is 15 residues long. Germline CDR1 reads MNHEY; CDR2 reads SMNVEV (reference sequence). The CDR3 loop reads CASSIDRGPSYEQYF. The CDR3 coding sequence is TGTGCCAGCAGTATTGACAGGGGACCCTCCTACGAGCAGTACTTC.

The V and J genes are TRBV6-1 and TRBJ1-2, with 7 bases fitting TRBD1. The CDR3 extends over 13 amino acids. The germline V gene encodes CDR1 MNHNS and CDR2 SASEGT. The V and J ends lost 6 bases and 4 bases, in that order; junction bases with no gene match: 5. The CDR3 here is CASRGQDRYGYTF. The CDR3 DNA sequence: TGTGCCAGCAGAGGACAGGATCGCTATGGCTACACCTTC.